This TCR beta chain was recorded in a study of control samples from healthy donors and cancer patients. The CDR3 is made up of 14 amino acids. CDR1 and CDR2 (germline): SNHLY, FYNNEI. V was clipped by 5 bases and J by 2 bases; unmatched bases: 4. Here immunoSEQ multiplex PCR was the method, and the copy in TCRdb shows in-frame clones only, minus some. The profile shows about 92,000 clones, approximately 82% of them singletons. The clonotype originates from a woman aged 60-70 years in good health. The genes are TRBV2 and TRBJ2-7; 9 nucleotides align to TRBD1. Source material: blood. In DNA, the CDR3 is TGTGCCAGCAGTCCGGGACAGGGACCCTACGAGCAGTACTTC. Translation gives CASSPGQGPYEQYF.